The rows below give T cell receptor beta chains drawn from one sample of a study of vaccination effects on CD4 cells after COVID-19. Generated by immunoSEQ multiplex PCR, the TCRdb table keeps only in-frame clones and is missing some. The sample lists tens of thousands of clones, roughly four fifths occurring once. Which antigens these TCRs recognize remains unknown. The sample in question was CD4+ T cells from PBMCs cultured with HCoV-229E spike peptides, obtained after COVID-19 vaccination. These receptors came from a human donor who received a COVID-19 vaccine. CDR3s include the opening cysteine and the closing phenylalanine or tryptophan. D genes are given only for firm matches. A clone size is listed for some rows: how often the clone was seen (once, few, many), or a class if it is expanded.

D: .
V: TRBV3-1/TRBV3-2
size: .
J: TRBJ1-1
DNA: TGTGCCAGCAGCCAAGATGCTTGGGGGCGAGAAACTGAAGCTTTCTTT
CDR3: CASSQDAWGRETEAFF

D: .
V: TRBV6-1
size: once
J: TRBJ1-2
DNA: TGTGCCAGCAGTGATCCCCCGACCCGCTTCTATGGCTACACCTTC
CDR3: CASSDPPTRFYGYTF

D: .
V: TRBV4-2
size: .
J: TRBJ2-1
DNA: TGTGCCAGCAGCCAAAAGGTTCCGGGTGAGGCCTACAATGAGCAGTTCTTC
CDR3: CASSQKVPGEAYNEQFF

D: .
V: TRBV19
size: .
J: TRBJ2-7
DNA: TGTGCCAGTAGGGTTAGCGGAGCCTACGAGCAGTACTTC
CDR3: CASRVSGAYEQYF

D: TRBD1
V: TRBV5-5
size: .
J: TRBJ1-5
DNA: TGTGCCAGCAGCTGGGGGACAGGGATCAATCAGCCCCAGCATTTT
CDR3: CASSWGTGINQPQHF

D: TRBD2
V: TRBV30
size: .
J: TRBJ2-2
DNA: TGTGCCTGGAGGCTAGCGGGGTCCGGGGAGCTGTTTTTT
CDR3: CAWRLAGSGELFF

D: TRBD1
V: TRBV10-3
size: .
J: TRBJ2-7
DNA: TGTGCCATCAGTGAGTCAAAGGCAGGGGGCGGGGAGCAGTACTTC
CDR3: CAISESKAGGGEQYF

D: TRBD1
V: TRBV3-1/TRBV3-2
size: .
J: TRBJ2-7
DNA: TGTGCCAGCAGCGGGGGACAGGCGAGCTCCTACGAGCAGTACTTC
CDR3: CASSGGQASSYEQYF

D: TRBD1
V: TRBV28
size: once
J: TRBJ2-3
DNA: TGTGCCAGCAGTTTAAATTCTGGGACAGGGGGCACAGATACGCAGTATTTT
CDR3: CASSLNSGTGGTDTQYF

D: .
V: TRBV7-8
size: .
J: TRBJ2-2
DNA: TGTGCCAGCAGCCGAGTCAAGGGGACGGATGATTATTTGAACACCGGGGAGCTGTTTTTT
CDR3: CASSRVKGTDDYLNTGELFF

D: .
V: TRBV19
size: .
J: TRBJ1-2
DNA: TGTGCCAGTAGTACCCGGTCTAACTATGGCTACACCTTC
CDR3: CASSTRSNYGYTF

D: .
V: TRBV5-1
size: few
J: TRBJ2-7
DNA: TGCGCCAGCAGCAAGACGGCCCAGGGAACCTACGAAGAGCAGTACTTC
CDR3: CASSKTAQGTYEEQYF

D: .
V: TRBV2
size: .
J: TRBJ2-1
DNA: TGTGCCAGCACCACGCTGAGCTCCTACAATGAGCAGTTCTTC
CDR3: CASTTLSSYNEQFF